This is a list of T cell receptor beta chains from one sample in a study of cytomegalovirus exposure and HLA in healthy donors. Some clones are missing from TCRdb's copy, which holds only in-frame ones; the method was immunoSEQ multiplex PCR. The sample holds roughly 98,000 clones, roughly three quarters seen once. The source material was PBMCs. Receptors originate from a female donor in good health and CMV-seronegative. Both conserved end residues are part of each CDR3. D genes are given only for firm matches. Clone size is not always given. Where it is, it says once, few, many or a class for expanded clones.

j_call: TRBJ1-1
v_call: TRBV10-3
d_call: NA
clone_size: NA
cdr3_aa: CAIATEAEAFF
cdr3_nt: TGTGCCATAGCGACGGAGGCTGAAGCTTTCTTT

j_call: TRBJ1-1
v_call: TRBV2
d_call: TRBD1
clone_size: NA
cdr3_aa: CASSEKGADIDTEAFF
cdr3_nt: TGTGCCAGCAGTGAGAAGGGGGCTGATATCGACACTGAAGCTTTCTTT

j_call: TRBJ2-2
v_call: TRBV5-6
d_call: TRBD2
clone_size: NA
cdr3_aa: CASSPQTSGIWGFTGELFF
cdr3_nt: TGTGCCAGCAGTCCCCAGACTAGCGGGATTTGGGGTTTCACCGGGGAGCTGTTTTTT

j_call: TRBJ1-5
v_call: TRBV5-1
d_call: NA
clone_size: NA
cdr3_aa: CASSLGAGRDQPQHF
cdr3_nt: TGCGCCAGCAGCTTGGGGGCGGGGCGGGATCAGCCCCAGCATTTT

j_call: TRBJ1-4
v_call: TRBV6-5
d_call: NA
clone_size: few
cdr3_aa: CASSYGLGGGEKLFF
cdr3_nt: TGTGCCAGCAGTTATGGCTTGGGGGGTGGGGAAAAACTGTTTTTT

j_call: TRBJ2-2
v_call: TRBV30
d_call: TRBD1
clone_size: NA
cdr3_aa: CAWFPGGEAFAGELFF
cdr3_nt: TGTGCCTGGTTCCCAGGGGGCGAGGCTTTCGCCGGGGAGCTGTTTTTT

j_call: TRBJ2-7
v_call: TRBV13
d_call: TRBD2
clone_size: NA
cdr3_aa: CASSQGLAGAIYEQYF
cdr3_nt: TGTGCCAGCAGCCAGGGACTAGCGGGAGCCATTTACGAGCAGTACTTC

j_call: TRBJ2-5
v_call: TRBV7-6
d_call: NA
clone_size: few
cdr3_aa: CASSLFVGDGETQYF
cdr3_nt: TGTGCCAGCAGCTTATTTGTCGGGGATGGGGAGACCCAGTACTTC

j_call: TRBJ2-2
v_call: TRBV6-6
d_call: NA
clone_size: few
cdr3_aa: CASSYGGLTQSGELFF
cdr3_nt: TGTGCCAGCAGTTACGGTGGACTGACACAATCCGGGGAGCTGTTTTTT

j_call: TRBJ2-7
v_call: TRBV14
d_call: TRBD1
clone_size: NA
cdr3_aa: CASSHAGLTGLLEQYF
cdr3_nt: TGTGCCAGCAGCCATGCAGGCTTGACAGGGCTACTCGAGCAGTACTTC